These T cell receptor beta chains were read from a single sample in a study of cytomegalovirus exposure and HLA in healthy donors. Clones were read by immunoSEQ multiplex PCR, and TCRdb kept only the in-frame ones, dropping some. This table has tens of thousands of clones, about 91% appearing once. The material sequenced was PBMCs. The receptors derive from a woman in her twenties or thirties in good health and CMV-seronegative. Each CDR3 is given without its conserved first and last residue. Fields, in order: J gene, V gene, CDR3 protein.

j_gene: TRBJ2-4; v_gene: TRBV7-9; CDR3aa: ASSLGGTIAKNIQY
j_gene: TRBJ2-3; v_gene: TRBV5-1; CDR3aa: ASSSGQGGVDTQY
j_gene: TRBJ1-1; v_gene: TRBV5-4; CDR3aa: ASSLLRGGISSFEAF
j_gene: TRBJ1-4; v_gene: TRBV6-5; CDR3aa: ASTSGSRREKLF
j_gene: TRBJ1-1; v_gene: TRBV27; CDR3aa: ASSFFAPGQGGNTEAF
j_gene: TRBJ2-7; v_gene: TRBV5-6; CDR3aa: ASSLALGSGGAATYEQY
j_gene: TRBJ2-3; v_gene: TRBV30; CDR3aa: AWSSPMVGPDTQY
j_gene: TRBJ2-1; v_gene: TRBV5-4; CDR3aa: ASSLAVAGEGTEQF
j_gene: TRBJ1-2; v_gene: TRBV18; CDR3aa: ASSLTASQYYGYT
j_gene: TRBJ1-1; v_gene: TRBV29-1; CDR3aa: SVQDRAGTEAF
j_gene: TRBJ1-4; v_gene: TRBV7-6; CDR3aa: ASSLRGLGGSNEKLF
j_gene: TRBJ2-5; v_gene: TRBV28; CDR3aa: ASSLGQGFQPQETQY
j_gene: TRBJ2-3; v_gene: TRBV28; CDR3aa: ASSVMGGTRATQY
j_gene: TRBJ2-7; v_gene: TRBV29-1; CDR3aa: SVAGLAYEQY